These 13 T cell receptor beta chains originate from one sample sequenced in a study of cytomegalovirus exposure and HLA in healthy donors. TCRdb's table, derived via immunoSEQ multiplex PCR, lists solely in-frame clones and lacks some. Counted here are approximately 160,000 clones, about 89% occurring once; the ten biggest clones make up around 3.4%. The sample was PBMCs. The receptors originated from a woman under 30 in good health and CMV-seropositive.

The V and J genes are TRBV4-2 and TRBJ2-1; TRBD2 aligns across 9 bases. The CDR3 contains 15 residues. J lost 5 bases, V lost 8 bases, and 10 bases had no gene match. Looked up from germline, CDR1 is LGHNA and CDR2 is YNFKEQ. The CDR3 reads CASYGAGGPDNEQFF. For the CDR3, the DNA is TGTGCCAGCTATGGGGCGGGAGGGCCTGACAATGAGCAGTTCTTC.

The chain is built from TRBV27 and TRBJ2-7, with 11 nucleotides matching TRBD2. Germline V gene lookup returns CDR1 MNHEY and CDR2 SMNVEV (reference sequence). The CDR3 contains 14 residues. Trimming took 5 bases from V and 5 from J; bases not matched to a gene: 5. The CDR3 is CASSPLAGVDEQYF. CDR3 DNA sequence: TGTGCCAGCAGTCCACTAGCGGGAGTTGACGAGCAGTACTTC.

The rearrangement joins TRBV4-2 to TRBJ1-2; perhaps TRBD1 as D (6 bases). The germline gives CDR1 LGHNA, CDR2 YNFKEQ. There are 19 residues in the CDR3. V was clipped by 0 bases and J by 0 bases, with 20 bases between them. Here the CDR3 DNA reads TGTGCCAGCAGCCAAGATCTGGGGGGGCGCCGTCACGCTAACTATGGCTACACCTTC. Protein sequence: CASSQDLGGRRHANYGYTF.

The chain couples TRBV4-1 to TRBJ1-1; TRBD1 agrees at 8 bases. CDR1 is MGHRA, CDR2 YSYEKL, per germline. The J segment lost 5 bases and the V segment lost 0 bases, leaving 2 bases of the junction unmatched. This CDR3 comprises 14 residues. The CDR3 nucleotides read TGCGCCAGCAGCCAAGAACAGGGGGATACTGAAGCTTTCTTT. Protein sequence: CASSQEQGDTEAFF.

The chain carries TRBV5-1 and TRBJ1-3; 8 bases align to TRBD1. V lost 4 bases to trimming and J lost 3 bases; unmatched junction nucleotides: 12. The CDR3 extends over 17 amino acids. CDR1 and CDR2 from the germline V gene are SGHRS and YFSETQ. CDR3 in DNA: TGCGCCAGCAGCCCCTTATCAGGGGGCGCCGTTGGAAACACCATATATTTT. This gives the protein CASSPLSGGAVGNTIYF.

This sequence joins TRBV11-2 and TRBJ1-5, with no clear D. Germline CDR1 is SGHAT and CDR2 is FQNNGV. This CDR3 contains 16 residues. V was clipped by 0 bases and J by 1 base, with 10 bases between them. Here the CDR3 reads CASSLDGRRSNQPQHF. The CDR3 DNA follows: TGTGCCAGCAGCTTAGATGGGCGCAGAAGCAATCAGCCCCAGCATTTT.

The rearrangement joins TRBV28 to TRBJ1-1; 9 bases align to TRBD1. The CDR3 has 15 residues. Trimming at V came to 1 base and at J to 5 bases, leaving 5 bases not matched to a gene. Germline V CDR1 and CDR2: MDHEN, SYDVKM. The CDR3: CASSLLQGAETEAFF. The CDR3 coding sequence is TGTGCCAGCAGTTTATTACAGGGGGCTGAGACTGAAGCTTTCTTT.

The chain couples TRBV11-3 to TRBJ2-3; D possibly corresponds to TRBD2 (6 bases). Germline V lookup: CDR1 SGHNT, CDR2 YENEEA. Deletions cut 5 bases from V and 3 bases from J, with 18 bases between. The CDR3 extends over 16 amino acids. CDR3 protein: CASSPSGRRVTDTQYF. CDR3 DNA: TGTGCCAGCAGCCCGTCCGGGCGGAGGGTGACAGATACGCAGTATTTT.

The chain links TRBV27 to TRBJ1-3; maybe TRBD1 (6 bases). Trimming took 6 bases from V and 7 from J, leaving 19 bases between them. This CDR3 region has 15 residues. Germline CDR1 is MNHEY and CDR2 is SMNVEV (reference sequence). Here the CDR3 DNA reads TGTGCCAGCAGCCCCCTCTTTACAGGGTCCAACACCATATATTTT. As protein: CASSPLFTGSNTIYF.

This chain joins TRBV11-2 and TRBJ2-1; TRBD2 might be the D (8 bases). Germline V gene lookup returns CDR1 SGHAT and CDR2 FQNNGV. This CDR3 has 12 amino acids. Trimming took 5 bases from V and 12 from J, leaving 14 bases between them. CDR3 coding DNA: TGTGCCAGCAGCCCGGGGGGGGACAGGCAGTTCTTC. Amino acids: CASSPGGDRQFF.

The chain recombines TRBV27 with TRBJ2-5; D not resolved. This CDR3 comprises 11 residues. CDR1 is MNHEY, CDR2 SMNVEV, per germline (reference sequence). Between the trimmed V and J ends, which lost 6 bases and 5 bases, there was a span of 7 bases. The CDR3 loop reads CASSTRETQYF. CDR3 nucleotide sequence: TGTGCCAGCAGCACCAGGGAGACCCAGTACTTC.

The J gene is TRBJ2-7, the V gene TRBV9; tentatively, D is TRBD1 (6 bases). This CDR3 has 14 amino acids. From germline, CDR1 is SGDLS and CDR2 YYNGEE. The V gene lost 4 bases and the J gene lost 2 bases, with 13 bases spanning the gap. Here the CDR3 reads CASSPRGGPYEQYF. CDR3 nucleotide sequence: TGTGCCAGCAGCCCCAGGGGCGGGCCCTACGAGCAGTACTTC. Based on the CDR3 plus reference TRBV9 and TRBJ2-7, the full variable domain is DSGVTQTPKHLITATGQRVTLRCSPRSGDLSVYWYQQSLDQGLQFLIQYYNGEERAKGNILERFSAQQFPDLHSELNLSSLELGDSALYFCASSPRGGPYEQYFGPGTRLTVT.

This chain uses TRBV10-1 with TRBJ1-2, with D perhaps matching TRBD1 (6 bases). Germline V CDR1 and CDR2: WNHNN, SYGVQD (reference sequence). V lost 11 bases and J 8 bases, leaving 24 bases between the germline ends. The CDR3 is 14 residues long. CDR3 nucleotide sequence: TGCGCCTGTGCTTCGGGACAACGTTTTGGGGGCTACACCTTC. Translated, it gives CACASGQRFGGYTF.